The sequence of this T cell receptor beta chain was determined in a study of T cell responses to AZD1222 COVID-19 vaccine. Study summary: Pooling was applied to second doses at about 4 or about 12 weeks.

Germline CDR1 reads KGHDR; CDR2 reads SFDVKD. The V and J ends lost 3 bases and 0 bases respectively, with 8 bases between them. This CDR3 spans 15 amino acids. Study-level points and caveats: Females outnumbered males among donors, who were mostly white British; clonal diversity was possibly underestimated.

Turning to this clone: Its antigen is not known.

Libraries were prepared by immunoSEQ multiplex PCR; TCRdb keeps only in-frame clonotypes and omits some of them. The sample shows about 110,000 clones, roughly 88% of them seen only once. Here the sequenced sample was peripheral blood, taken on day 0 of AZD1222 vaccination. The receptor's source is an adult in good health. The chain joins TRBV24-1 to TRBJ1-5, with D possibly being TRBD1 (5 bases). In DNA, the CDR3 is TGTGCCACCAGTGATCGGGGGTATAGCAATCAGCCCCAGCATTTT. It yields the protein CATSDRGYSNQPQHF.